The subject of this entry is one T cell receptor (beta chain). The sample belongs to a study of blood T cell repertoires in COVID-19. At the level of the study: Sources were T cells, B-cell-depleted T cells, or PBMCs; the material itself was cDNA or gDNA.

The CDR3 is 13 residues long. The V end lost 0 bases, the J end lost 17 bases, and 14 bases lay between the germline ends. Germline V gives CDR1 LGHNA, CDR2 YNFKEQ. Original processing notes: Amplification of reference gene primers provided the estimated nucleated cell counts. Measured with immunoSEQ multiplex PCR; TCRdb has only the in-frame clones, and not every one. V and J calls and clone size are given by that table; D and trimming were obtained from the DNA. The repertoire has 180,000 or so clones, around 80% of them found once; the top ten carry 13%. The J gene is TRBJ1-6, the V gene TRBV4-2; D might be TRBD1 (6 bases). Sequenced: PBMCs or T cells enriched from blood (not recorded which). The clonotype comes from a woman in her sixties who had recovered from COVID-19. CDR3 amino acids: CASSQDMGDMVHF. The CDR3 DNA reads TGTGCCAGCAGCCAAGATATGGGGGACATGGTCCACTTT.